These T cell receptor beta chains were read from a single sample in a study of blood T cells in healthy people across ages. TCRdb used MiXCR to reprocess the 5' RACE reads, holding one entry per CDR3 protein. The sample carries about 720,000 distinct CDR3 sequences, about 25% recorded once. These data were also reused for a study on T cells of mothers and their children.

Material for sequencing was blood. The receptors were gathered from a boy under 18 in good health. Each CDR3 is given with its conserved first and last residue. Each record gives: J gene, clone size, D gene, V gene, CDR3 length, CDR3 protein, CDR3 DNA. A D gene is named only where the DNA matches it firmly. Some rows have no size entry. The others give once, few or many, or a class for an expanded clone.

TRBJ1-2,many,-,TRBV12-3/TRBV12-4,16,CASSHSASPKPYGYTF,TGTGCCAGCAGCCACTCGGCCAGCCCCAAGCCCTATGGCTACACCTTC
TRBJ2-4,-,-,TRBV30,18,CAWSVMGEMPTLKNIQYF,TGTGCCTGGAGTGTTATGGGGGAGATGCCAACCCTAAAAAACATTCAGTACTTC
TRBJ2-7,few,-,TRBV6-1,12,CASSENYYEQYF,TGTGCCAGCAGTGAAAACTACTACGAGCAGTACTTC
TRBJ2-7,few,-,TRBV29-1,13,CSALNGATYEQYF,TGCAGCGCACTGAACGGGGCCACCTACGAGCAGTACTTC
TRBJ1-3,-,-,TRBV5-1,15,CASSGDGSSGNTIYF,TGCGCCAGCAGCGGGGACGGGAGCTCTGGAAACACCATATATTTT
TRBJ2-7,-,TRBD1,TRBV6-2/TRBV6-3,17,CASSYTGGSFKGGEQYF,TGTGCCAGCAGCTATACAGGGGGATCCTTCAAAGGCGGCGAGCAGTACTTC
TRBJ2-2,-,-,TRBV20-1,16,CSARDDQGFSTGELFF,TGCAGTGCTAGAGATGATCAGGGGTTCAGCACCGGGGAGCTGTTTTTT
TRBJ2-5,-,-,TRBV20-1,14,CSASERRGLETQYF,TGCAGTGCTTCCGAGCGGAGGGGGCTGGAGACCCAGTACTTC
TRBJ2-1,-,TRBD1,TRBV7-9,16,CASSSPRQGTLYEQFF,TGTGCCAGCAGCTCCCCCCGACAGGGGACACTCTATGAGCAGTTCTTC
TRBJ1-5,few,-,TRBV5-5,15,CASSRNPVGNQSQHF,TGTGCCAGCAGCAGGAACCCGGTGGGCAATCAGTCCCAGCATTTT
TRBJ2-1,-,TRBD2,TRBV5-1,15,CASSLEREGYNEQFF,TGCGCCAGCAGCTTAGAGCGGGAGGGGTACAATGAGCAGTTCTTC
TRBJ2-7,-,-,TRBV7-2,13,CASSPLGPDPAFF,TGTGCCAGCAGCCCACTTGGCCCGGACCCGGCGTTCTTC
TRBJ2-1,-,TRBD1,TRBV11-2,15,CASSTDRGTYNEQFF,TGTGCCAGCAGCACTGACAGGGGTACCTACAATGAGCAGTTCTTC
TRBJ2-7,few,TRBD1,TRBV18,13,CASSPTTGGEQYF,TGTGCCAGCTCACCCACGACAGGGGGTGAGCAGTACTTC
TRBJ2-7,-,TRBD1,TRBV5-1,14,CASSLTGGSGEQYF,TGCGCCAGCAGCCTTACAGGGGGCTCCGGCGAGCAGTACTTC
TRBJ2-3,few,TRBD2,TRBV28,15,CASSWGGRASDTQYF,TGTGCCAGCAGTTGGGGCGGGAGAGCGTCAGATACGCAGTATTTT
TRBJ1-4,few,TRBD1,TRBV5-5,15,CASRVTGQDNEKLFF,TGTGCCAGCAGAGTTACTGGACAGGATAATGAAAAACTGTTTTTT
TRBJ1-6,-,-,TRBV5-1,14,CASSFGAGNSPLHF,TGCGCCAGCAGCTTTGGGGCGGGAAATTCACCCCTCCACTTT
TRBJ2-7,few,-,TRBV4-3,15,CASSQLHQPPGEQYF,TGCGCCAGCAGCCAACTTCATCAACCACCGGGGGAGCAGTACTTC
TRBJ2-6,few,-,TRBV4-3,16,CASSQVSGTGANVLTF,TGCGCCAGCAGCCAAGTGTCAGGAACCGGGGCCAACGTCCTGACTTTC
TRBJ2-7,-,TRBD2,TRBV7-3,14,CASSSLAGGNEQYF,TGTGCCAGCAGCTCACTAGCGGGAGGTAACGAGCAGTACTTC
TRBJ2-4,few,-,TRBV5-1,16,CASSPGPALAKNIQYF,TGCGCCAGCAGCCCCGGTCCCGCTCTAGCCAAAAACATTCAGTACTTC
TRBJ2-7,few,-,TRBV10-3,14,CAISERTDSYEQYF,TGTGCCATCAGTGAGAGGACGGACTCCTACGAGCAGTACTTC
TRBJ2-1,-,-,TRBV7-7,13,CASSPRRGHEQFF,TGTGCTAGCAGCCCCCGCCGCGGCCATGAGCAGTTCTTC
TRBJ1-2,many,-,TRBV29-1,11,CSVEQGSGYTF,TGCAGCGTTGAACAGGGGAGTGGCTACACCTTC
TRBJ2-7,few,TRBD1,TRBV20-1,14,CSARGGTETYEQYF,TGCAGTGCTAGAGGTGGGACAGAGACCTACGAGCAGTACTTC
TRBJ1-2,-,TRBD1,TRBV7-2,13,CASSFDRDYGYTF,TGTGCCAGCAGCTTCGACAGGGACTATGGCTACACCTTC
TRBJ1-2,-,-,TRBV7-2,13,CASSSNPGDGYTF,TGTGCCAGCAGCTCCAACCCAGGGGACGGCTACACCTTC
TRBJ2-3,-,-,TRBV14,15,CASSVGGQSTDTQYF,TGTGCCAGCAGCGTTGGAGGACAGTCCACAGATACGCAGTATTTT
TRBJ1-3,few,-,TRBV7-9,16,CASSLYAVSSGNTIYF,TGTGCCAGCAGCTTATATGCAGTGAGCTCTGGAAACACCATATATTTT
TRBJ2-5,few,-,TRBV5-1,14,CASSLAADEETQYF,TGCGCCAGCAGCTTGGCGGCGGATGAAGAGACCCAGTACTTC
TRBJ2-5,-,TRBD1,TRBV12-3/TRBV12-4,15,CASSFLTGGQETQYF,TGTGCCAGCAGTTTCTTGACAGGGGGGCAAGAGACCCAGTACTTC
TRBJ1-2,-,TRBD1,TRBV28,16,CASSFPGQVTNYGYTF,TGTGCCAGCAGTTTCCCCGGACAGGTTACTAACTATGGCTACACCTTC
TRBJ2-3,few,TRBD2,TRBV7-6,15,CASSYSGSSADTQYF,TGTGCCAGCAGCTATAGCGGGAGTTCGGCAGATACGCAGTATTTT
TRBJ2-1,-,TRBD2,TRBV6-2/TRBV6-3,17,CASSYSTLAGGPPEQFF,TGTGCCAGCAGTTACTCCACACTAGCGGGGGGGCCCCCTGAGCAGTTCTTC
TRBJ2-4,-,-,TRBV4-3,15,CASSQDRWENHIQYF,TGCGCCAGCAGCCAAGATAGATGGGAGAATCACATTCAGTACTTC
TRBJ2-1,few,-,TRBV6-6,12,CASRDVYNEQFF,TGTGCCAGCAGAGACGTGTACAATGAGCAGTTCTTC
TRBJ2-3,-,-,TRBV4-3,13,CASSQATADTQYF,TGCGCCAGCAGCCAAGCGACAGCAGATACGCAGTATTTT
TRBJ2-7,-,-,TRBV18,15,CASSPGRGASYEQYF,TGTGCCAGCTCACCCGGAAGGGGGGCCTCCTACGAGCAGTACTTC
TRBJ1-5,-,-,TRBV15,15,CATSRDQGPVFPQHF,TGTGCCACCAGCAGAGACCAGGGCCCTGTGTTCCCCCAGCATTTT
TRBJ2-1,-,TRBD2,TRBV10-3,16,CAISGLSGMNYNEQFF,TGTGCCATCAGCGGACTAAGCGGGATGAACTACAATGAGCAGTTCTTC
TRBJ1-4,-,-,TRBV28,14,CASSEQARGEKLFF,TGTGCCAGCAGTGAACAGGCGAGAGGGGAAAAACTGTTTTTT
TRBJ1-5,few,-,TRBV12-3/TRBV12-4,12,CASSRIDQPQHF,TGTGCCAGCAGTAGAATAGATCAGCCCCAGCATTTT
TRBJ2-7,-,TRBD2,TRBV7-6,12,CASSPREGEQYF,TGTGCCAGCAGCCCTCGGGAGGGGGAGCAGTACTTC
TRBJ2-2,-,-,TRBV9,14,CASSVAPNTGELFF,TGTGCCAGCAGCGTAGCCCCCAACACCGGGGAGCTGTTTTTT
TRBJ1-2,-,TRBD1,TRBV3-1,16,CASSQATGTDRYGYTF,TGTGCCAGCAGCCAAGCGACCGGGACAGATCGCTATGGCTACACCTTC
TRBJ2-4,-,TRBD1,TRBV28,15,CASGLGTGGKNIQYF,TGTGCCAGCGGATTGGGGACAGGGGGCAAAAACATTCAGTACTTC
TRBJ1-2,-,TRBD1,TRBV20-1,14,CSATSPDRVQIYTF,TGCAGTGCTACGAGCCCCGACAGGGTGCAGATCTACACCTTC
TRBJ2-3,few,-,TRBV24-1,15,CATTGQSGSTDTQYF,TGTGCCACTACCGGACAGAGCGGTTCCACAGATACGCAGTATTTT